Described below is a single T cell receptor beta chain sequence and its context. Its recognized antigen is unknown. The sample holds no much larger clone one base away, and base qualities are not on file. The data were taken from a study of T cells in Graves' hyperthyroidism and ophthalmopathy (dated by TCRdb to about 2019). Background on the whole study: Peripheral blood was sampled at the time of initial diagnosis, prior to any treatment. In addition, the study compared T-cell repertoires in thyroid tissue and in blood from roughly 6 Graves' hyperthyroidism patients. To identify distinguishing TCR V-J signatures, a discovery cohort of about 100 patients was used, comprising 43 with Graves' ophthalmopathy and some 57 with stable Graves' hyperthyroidism. The 85 to 100 discovery patients were randomly split 7:3 into training and test sets. An independent validation cohort of fewer than 20 hyperthyroidism patients and 17 patients who later progressed to ophthalmopathy tested prospective prediction of ophthalmopathy. After sampling, hyperthyroidism patients received methimazole starting at 30 mg daily, and ophthalmopathy patients received high-dose intravenous methylprednisolone. The paper describes TCR Vbeta CDR3 sequencing of around 130 peripheral blood samples, made up of 43 ophthalmopathy patients, roughly 75 hyperthyroidism patients and approximately 17 progressor patients. General conclusions and limits of the study: Sample size was not statistically predetermined, and blinding of investigators to group allocation was not performed. A 13 V-J signature model separated ophthalmopathy from stable hyperthyroidism, with roughly 88% sensitivity and 81% to 82% specificity in cross-validation and 80%/75% in testing. Blood samples also contained most of the expanded thyroid clonotypes (frequency above 0.001), which suggests that blood repertoires may reflect thyroid immune responses. In validation, progression to ophthalmopathy was predicted by the model with nearly 71% sensitivity and 72.22% specificity, a median of approximately 6.5 months before onset.

Ophthalmopathy patients had moderately to severely active disease, with a Clinical Activity Score of 3 or more, a NOSPECS grade of 4 or more, and a disease duration of less than 3 months. Patients with uncontrolled infections, other autoimmune diseases, pregnancy or lactation were excluded. Diagnoses were established on the basis of clinical symptoms, serum thyroxine and TRAb, thyroid ultrasound, and orbital computed tomography. Ficoll-Paque density gradient centrifugation was used to isolate PBMCs from about 9.4 ml of fresh peripheral blood. Total RNA was extracted with Trizol reagent, and quality was checked on an Agilent 2100 Bioanalyzer. CDR1 is given as SGHRS and CDR2 as YFSETQ, both from the germline V gene. The CDR3 holds 17 amino acids from the cysteine to the phenylalanine. Only CDR3 DNA is held: 51 bases, read in frame from base 1. Trimming leaves V shorter by 3 bases and J shorter by 0 bases, with the junction holding 2 bases beyond the gene matches.

The TCR beta CDR3 regions were amplified from RNA transcripts. The TCR CDR3 was subjected to a first round of RT-PCR using the HTBI primer set and the Qiagen OneStep RT-PCR kit. Libraries were constructed in a second round of multiplex PCR, after which size selection and purification were performed. Paired-end sequencing of the libraries was performed with 100 bp reads on an Illumina HiSeq2000. The paper's processing steps were these. SOAPnuke was used to process the raw data, throwing out any read that contained adapters or uncalled bases, had a mean Phred below 15, or lacked an exact constant-primer or identifier match. COPE v1.2.5 was used to merge the high-quality paired reads, and each unique nucleotide sequence was defined as a clonotype. MiTCR v1.1 was used to align the clonotypes against IMGT TRBV, TRBD and TRBJ reference segments. Only V-J combinations with frequency above 0.0001, covering about 99% of repertoires, were analysed. A TCS score was defined as the ratio of F50 (clonal expansion) to E x V (chaos), with BLOSUM62-based TCRdist applied between CDR3 peptides within each V-J. Welch's t-statistics and random forest reduced fewer than 550 V-J features to 10 to 15, which were used in a naive Bayes classifier (R e1071). TCRdb ran its own pipeline on the public reads, namely fastp trimming at Q25 and MiXCR clone calling, and kept in-frame beta chains. Rows are unified per CDR3 protein, each entry keeping the most common DNA and genes. TCRdb, rather than the study authors, made the V and J calls. This sample has around 300,000 distinct CDR3 sequences in its table, and approximately 18% of those were observed once. Clones ranked in the top ten supply under 40% of the sample.

Sequencing was done on a sample of blood. The receptor chain draws on TRBV5-1 and TRBJ2-5; 16 junctional bases match TRBD2. The TCR comes from a man aged 45-65 years with Graves' ophthalmopathy. The nucleotide sequence is TGCGCCAGCAGCTCGGGACTAGCGGGAGGGTACCAAGAGACCCAGTACTTC. The encoded protein is CASSSGLAGGYQETQYF.